Sequencing of this TCR beta chain was carried out in a study of T cells after posttransplantation cyclophosphamide. In this sample, this clone turned up many times. Data came from immunoSEQ multiplex PCR; TCRdb stores just in-frame clones and leaves some out. This sample has about 37,000 clones, each found more than once. The clonotype originates from a man younger than 40 in good health and a related stem cell transplant donor. Specimen: PBMCs.

CDR3 region: CSVARGYGTNEKLFF. CDR3 nucleotides: TGCAGCGTTGCCAGGGGCTACGGAACCAATGAAAAACTGTTTTTT. The chain links TRBV29-1 to TRBJ1-4; the D gene is possibly TRBD1 (6 bases). The CDR3 is made up of 15 amino acids. Between the trimmed V and J ends, which lost 4 bases and 5 bases, there was a span of 17 bases. Per germline, CDR1 SQVTM and CDR2 ANQGSEA.